The entry below gives a single TCR beta chain sequence along with its context. Its target is unknown. Donors were drawn from the 120-subject validation cohort, separate from the roughly 670-subject first cohort. The data were taken from a study of cytomegalovirus exposure and HLA in healthy donors. Only in-frame clones appear in the TCRdb table, and some are missing; sequencing was by immunoSEQ multiplex PCR. The sample holds fewer than 250,000 clones, roughly 86% seen once. The V gene's germline CDR1 is SGHAT and CDR2 FQNNGV. V was clipped by 5 bases and J by 4 bases, with 23 bases between them. CDR3 length: 17 amino acids. Study results and limitations: There were 150 to 200 TCR beta chains listed as cytomegalovirus-associated. According to a later analysis, TCR clusters from the first cohort tended to co-occur in the 120 or so validation repertoires. According to reports, the classifier identified cytomegalovirus status with high specificity and sensitivity.

This TCR came from a woman aged 18-30 years in good health and CMV-seronegative. Sample: PBMCs. V gene TRBV11-2 combines with J gene TRBJ1-2, with D possibly being TRBD1 (5 bases). The DNA for the CDR3 is TGTGCCAGCAGCCGACCCTTAGCGGGACCCGATTTCTATGGCTACACCTTC. This sequence encodes CASSRPLAGPDFYGYTF.